The source of this TCR beta chain is a study of cytomegalovirus exposure and HLA in healthy donors. About the study: Counted in an early data release were 85 million or so unique TCRs from HLA-typed donors. Assignment to the Caucasian-associated ancestry cluster applied to around 76% of the approximately 370 genotyped donors. The study, taken as a whole, reports: Being productive about 87% or about 30% of the time was typical of most TCR beta V segments in an earlier analysis. There was a cluster of highly shared sequence variants that was likely a sequencing artifact.

Trimming shortened V by 1 base and J by 4 bases, and 4 bases separated the two germline ends. Germline V gene data show CDR1 as SEHNR and CDR2 as FQNEAQ (reference sequence). The CDR3 is made up of 12 amino acids. With regard to this clone: The antigen remains unidentified.

PCR used 60 Vbeta primers and 13 Jbeta primers. TCRdb's copy holds only in-frame clones and misses some; the assay was immunoSEQ multiplex PCR. The table records under 150,000 clones, 80% to 85% of them present only once. The receptor was isolated from a man between 18 and 29 years old in good health and CMV-seronegative. Sequencing was performed on PBMCs. The rearrangement uses TRBV7-9 and TRBJ1-2; the D is unclear. The CDR3 nucleotides read TGTGCCAGCAGCTTAGGAGGCTATGGCTACACCTTC. It encodes CASSLGGYGYTF. Full variable domain (remainder filled in from reference TRBV7-9 and TRBJ1-2): DTGVSQNPRHKITKRGQNVTFRCDPISEHNRLYWYRQTLGQGPEFLTYFQNEAQLEKSRLLSDRFSAERPKGSFSTLEIQRTEQGDSAMYLCASSLGGYGYTFGSGTRLTVV.